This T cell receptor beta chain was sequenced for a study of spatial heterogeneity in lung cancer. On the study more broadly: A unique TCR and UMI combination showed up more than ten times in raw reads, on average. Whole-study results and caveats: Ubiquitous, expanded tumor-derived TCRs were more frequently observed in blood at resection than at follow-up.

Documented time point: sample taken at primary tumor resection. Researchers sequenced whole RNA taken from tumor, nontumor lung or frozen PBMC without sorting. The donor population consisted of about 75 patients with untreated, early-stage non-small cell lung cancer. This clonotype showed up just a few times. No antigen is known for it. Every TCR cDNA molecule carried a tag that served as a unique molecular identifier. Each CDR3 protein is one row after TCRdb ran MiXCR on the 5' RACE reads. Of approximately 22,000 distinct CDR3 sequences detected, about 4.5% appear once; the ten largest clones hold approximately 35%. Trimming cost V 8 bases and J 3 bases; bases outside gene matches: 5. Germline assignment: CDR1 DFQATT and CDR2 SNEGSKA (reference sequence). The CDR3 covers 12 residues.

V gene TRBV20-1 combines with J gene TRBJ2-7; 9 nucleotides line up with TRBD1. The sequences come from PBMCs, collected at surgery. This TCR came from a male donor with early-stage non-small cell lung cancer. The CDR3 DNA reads TGCAGTCCCAGACAGGGGGGCTACGAGCAGTACTTC. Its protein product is CSPRQGGYEQYF.